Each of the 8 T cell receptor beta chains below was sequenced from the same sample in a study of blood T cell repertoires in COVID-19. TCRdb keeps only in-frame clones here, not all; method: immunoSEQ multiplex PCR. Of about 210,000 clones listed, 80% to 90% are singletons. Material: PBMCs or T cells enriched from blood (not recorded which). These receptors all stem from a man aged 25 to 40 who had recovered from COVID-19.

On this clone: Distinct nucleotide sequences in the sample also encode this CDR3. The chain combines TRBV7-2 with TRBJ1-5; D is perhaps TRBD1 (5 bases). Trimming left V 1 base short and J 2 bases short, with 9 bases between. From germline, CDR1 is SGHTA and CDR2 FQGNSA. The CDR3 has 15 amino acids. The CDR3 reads CASSLVGEGNQPQHF. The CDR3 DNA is TGTGCCAGCAGCTTAGTAGGGGAGGGCAATCAGCCCCAGCATTTT.

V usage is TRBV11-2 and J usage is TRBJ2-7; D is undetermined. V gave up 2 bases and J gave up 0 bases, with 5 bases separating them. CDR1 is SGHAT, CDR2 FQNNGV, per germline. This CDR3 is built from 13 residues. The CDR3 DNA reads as TGTGCCAGCAGCTTACGAGGCTCCTACGAGCAGTACTTC. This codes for CASSLRGSYEQYF.

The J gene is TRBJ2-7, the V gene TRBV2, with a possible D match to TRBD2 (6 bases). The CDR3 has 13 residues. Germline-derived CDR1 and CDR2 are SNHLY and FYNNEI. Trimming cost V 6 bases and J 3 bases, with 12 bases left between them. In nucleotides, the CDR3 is TGTGCCAGCAGGGGGGGTAGGGACTACGAGCAGTACTTC. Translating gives CASRGGRDYEQYF.

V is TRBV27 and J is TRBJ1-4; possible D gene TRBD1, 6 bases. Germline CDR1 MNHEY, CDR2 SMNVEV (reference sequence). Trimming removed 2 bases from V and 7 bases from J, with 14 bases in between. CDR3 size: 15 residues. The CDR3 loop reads CASSLGGGAGEKLFF. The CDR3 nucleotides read TGTGCCAGCAGTTTAGGGGGGGGCGCCGGTGAAAAACTGTTTTTT.

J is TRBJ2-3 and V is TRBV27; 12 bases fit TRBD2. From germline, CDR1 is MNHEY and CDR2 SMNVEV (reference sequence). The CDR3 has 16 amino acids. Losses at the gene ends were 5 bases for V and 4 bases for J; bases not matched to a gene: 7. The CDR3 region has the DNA TGTGCCAGCAGTACCAGACTAGCGGGAGTCCCAGATACGCAGTATTTT. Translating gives CASSTRLAGVPDTQYF.

This CDR3 reads CASSTPGRGYGYTF. The CDR3 nucleotides read TGCGCCAGCAGTACCCCGGGCAGGGGCTATGGCTACACCTTC. This chain connects TRBV23-1 to TRBJ1-2; D is possibly TRBD1 (6 bases). TRBV23-1 is an ORF for which the function is uncertain. CDR3 length: 14 amino acids. V was clipped by 5 bases and J by 4 bases, with 14 bases between them.

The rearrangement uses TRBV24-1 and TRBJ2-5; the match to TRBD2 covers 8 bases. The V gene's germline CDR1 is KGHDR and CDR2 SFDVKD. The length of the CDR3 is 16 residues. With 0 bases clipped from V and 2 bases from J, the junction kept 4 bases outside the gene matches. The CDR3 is CATSDLTSGTQETQYF. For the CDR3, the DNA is TGTGCCACCAGTGATTTGACTAGCGGCACTCAAGAGACCCAGTACTTC.

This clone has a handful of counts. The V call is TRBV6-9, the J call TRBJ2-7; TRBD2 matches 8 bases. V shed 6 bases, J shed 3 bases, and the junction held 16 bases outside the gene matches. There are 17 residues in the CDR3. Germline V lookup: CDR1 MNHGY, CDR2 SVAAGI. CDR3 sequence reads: CASSRTSPRTSNYEQYF. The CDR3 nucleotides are TGTGCCAGCAGCCGCACTTCCCCTCGGACTAGCAACTACGAGCAGTACTTC.